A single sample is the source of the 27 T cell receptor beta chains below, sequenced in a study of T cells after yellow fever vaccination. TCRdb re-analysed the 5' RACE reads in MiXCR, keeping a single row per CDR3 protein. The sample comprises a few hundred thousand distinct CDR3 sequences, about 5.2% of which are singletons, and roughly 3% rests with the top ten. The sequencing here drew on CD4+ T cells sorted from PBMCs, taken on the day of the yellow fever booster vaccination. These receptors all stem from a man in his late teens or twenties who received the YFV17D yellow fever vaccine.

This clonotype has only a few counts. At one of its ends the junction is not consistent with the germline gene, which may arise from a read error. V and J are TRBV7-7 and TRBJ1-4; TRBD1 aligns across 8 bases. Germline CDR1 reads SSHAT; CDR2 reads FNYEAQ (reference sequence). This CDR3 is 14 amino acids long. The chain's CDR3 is CASSPRGLGGKLFF. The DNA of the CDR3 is TGTGCTAGCAGCCCCAGGGGGCTGGGGGGGAAACTGTTTTTT.

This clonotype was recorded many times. CDR3 in amino acids: CASSSASGGAREQFF. DNA of the CDR3: TGTGCCAGCAGCTCCGCTAGCGGGGGGGCCAGAGAGCAGTTCTTC. The chain carries TRBV7-2 and TRBJ2-1, with 12 bases matching TRBD2. Germline loops: CDR1 SGHTA, CDR2 FQGNSA. The CDR3 runs to 15 residues. The V segment lost 4 bases and the J segment 10 bases; nucleotides outside the gene matches: 8.

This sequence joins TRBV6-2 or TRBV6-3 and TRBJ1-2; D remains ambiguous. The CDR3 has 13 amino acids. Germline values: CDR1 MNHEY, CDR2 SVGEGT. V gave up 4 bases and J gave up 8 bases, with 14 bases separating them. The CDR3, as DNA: TGTGCCAGCAGTTTGGGCCTCCTAGGGGGCTACACCTTC. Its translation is CASSLGLLGGYTF.

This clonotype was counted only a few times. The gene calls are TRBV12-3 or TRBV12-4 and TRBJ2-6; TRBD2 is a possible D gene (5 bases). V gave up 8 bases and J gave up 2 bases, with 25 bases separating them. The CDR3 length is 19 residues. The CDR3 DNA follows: TGTGCCAGCTGGGCTCGGGGTGGGCGGGTTCTTCCTGGGGCCAACGTCCTGACTTTC. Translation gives CASWARGGRVLPGANVLTF.

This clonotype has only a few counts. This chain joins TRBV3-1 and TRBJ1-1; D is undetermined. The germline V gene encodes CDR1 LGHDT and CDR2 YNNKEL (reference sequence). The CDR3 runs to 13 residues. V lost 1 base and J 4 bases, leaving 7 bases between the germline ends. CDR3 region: CASSQAGITEAFF. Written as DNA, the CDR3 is TGTGCCAGCAGCCAAGCGGGGATCACTGAAGCTTTCTTT.

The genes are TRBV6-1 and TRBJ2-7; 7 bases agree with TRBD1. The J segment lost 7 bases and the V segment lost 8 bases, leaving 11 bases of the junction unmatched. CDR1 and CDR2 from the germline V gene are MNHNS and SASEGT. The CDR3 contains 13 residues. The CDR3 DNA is TGTGCCAGCTCGAACAGGGGTAGGTTGGAGCAGTACGTC. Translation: CASSNRGRLEQYV.

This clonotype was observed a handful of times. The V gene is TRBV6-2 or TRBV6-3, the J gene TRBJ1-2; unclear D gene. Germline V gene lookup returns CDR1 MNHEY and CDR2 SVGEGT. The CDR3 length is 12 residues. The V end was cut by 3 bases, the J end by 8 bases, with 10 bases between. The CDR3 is CASSYVGYGYTF. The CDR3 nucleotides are TGTGCCAGCAGTTATGTGGGGTACGGCTACACCTTC.

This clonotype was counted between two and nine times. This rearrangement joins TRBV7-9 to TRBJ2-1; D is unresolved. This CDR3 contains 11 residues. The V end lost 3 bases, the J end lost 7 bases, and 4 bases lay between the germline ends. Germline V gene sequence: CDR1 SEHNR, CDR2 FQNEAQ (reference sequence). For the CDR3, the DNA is TGTGCCAGCAGCTTGCAAAATGAGCAGTTCTTC. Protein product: CASSLQNEQFF.

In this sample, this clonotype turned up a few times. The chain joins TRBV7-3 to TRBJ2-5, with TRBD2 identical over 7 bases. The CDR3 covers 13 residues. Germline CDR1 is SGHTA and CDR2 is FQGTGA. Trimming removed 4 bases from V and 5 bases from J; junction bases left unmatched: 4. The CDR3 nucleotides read TGTGCCAGCAGCTCCGGGGGGACTGAGACCCAGTACTTC. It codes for CASSSGGTETQYF.

CDR3 sequence (DNA): TGTGCCAGCAGCTTATTAGCGGGGTGGACCGGGGAGCTGTTTTTT. Protein product: CASSLLAGWTGELFF. The chain employs TRBV7-2 and TRBJ2-2; TRBD2 aligns across 8 bases. With 2 bases clipped from V and 5 bases from J, the junction kept 4 bases outside the gene matches. The CDR3 extends over 15 amino acids. CDR1 SGHTA and CDR2 FQGNSA come from the germline V gene. Filled out from reference TRBV7-2 and TRBJ2-2, the complete variable domain reads GAGVSQSPSNKVTEKGKDVELRCDPISGHTALYWYRQSLGQGLEFLIYFQGNSAPDKSGLPSDRFSAERTGGSVSTLTIQRTQQEDSAVYLCASSLLAGWTGELFFGEGSRLTVL.

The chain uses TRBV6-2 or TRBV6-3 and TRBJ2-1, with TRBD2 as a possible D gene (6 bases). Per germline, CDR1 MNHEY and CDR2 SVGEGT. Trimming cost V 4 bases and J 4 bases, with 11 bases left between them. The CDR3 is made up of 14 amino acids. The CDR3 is CASSLKGLYNEQFF. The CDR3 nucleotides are TGTGCCAGCAGTTTAAAGGGACTTTACAATGAGCAGTTCTTC.

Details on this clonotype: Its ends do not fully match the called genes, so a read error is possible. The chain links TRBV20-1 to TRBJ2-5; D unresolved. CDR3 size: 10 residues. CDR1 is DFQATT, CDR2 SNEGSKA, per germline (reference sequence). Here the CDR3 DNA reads TGCAGTGCTACACCTCGATACTCAAACTTC. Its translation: CSATPRYSNF.

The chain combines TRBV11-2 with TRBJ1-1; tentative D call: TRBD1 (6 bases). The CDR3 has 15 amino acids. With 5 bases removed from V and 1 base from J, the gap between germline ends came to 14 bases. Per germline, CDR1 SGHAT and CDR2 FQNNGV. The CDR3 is CASSRTGTSNTEAFF. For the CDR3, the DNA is TGTGCCAGCAGCCGTACCGGGACATCGAACACTGAAGCTTTCTTT.

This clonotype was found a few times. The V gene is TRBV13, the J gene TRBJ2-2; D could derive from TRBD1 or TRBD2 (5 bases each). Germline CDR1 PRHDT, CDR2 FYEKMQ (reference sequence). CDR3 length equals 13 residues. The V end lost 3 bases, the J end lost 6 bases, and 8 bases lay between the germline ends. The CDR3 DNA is TGTGCCAGCAGCTTTCGGGACCCCGGGGAGCTGTTTTTT. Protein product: CASSFRDPGELFF. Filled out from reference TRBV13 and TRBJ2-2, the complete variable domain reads AAGVIQSPRHLIKEKRETATLKCYPIPRHDTVYWYQQGPGQDPQFLISFYEKMQSDKGSIPDRFSAQQFSDYHSELNMSSLELGDSALYFCASSFRDPGELFFGEGSRLTVL.

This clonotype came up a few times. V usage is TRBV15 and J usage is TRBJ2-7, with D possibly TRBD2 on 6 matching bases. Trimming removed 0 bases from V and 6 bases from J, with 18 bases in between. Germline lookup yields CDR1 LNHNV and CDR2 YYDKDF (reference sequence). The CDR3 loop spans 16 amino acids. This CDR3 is CATSRDLGGITAEQYF. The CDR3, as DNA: TGTGCCACCAGCAGAGATTTGGGGGGTATTACTGCCGAGCAGTACTTC.

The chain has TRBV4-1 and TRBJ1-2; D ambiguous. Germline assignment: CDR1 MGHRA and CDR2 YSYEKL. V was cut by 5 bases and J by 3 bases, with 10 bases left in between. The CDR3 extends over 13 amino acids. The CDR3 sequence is CASSGNRDYGYTF. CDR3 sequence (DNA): TGCGCCAGCAGCGGGAACAGAGACTATGGCTACACCTTC.

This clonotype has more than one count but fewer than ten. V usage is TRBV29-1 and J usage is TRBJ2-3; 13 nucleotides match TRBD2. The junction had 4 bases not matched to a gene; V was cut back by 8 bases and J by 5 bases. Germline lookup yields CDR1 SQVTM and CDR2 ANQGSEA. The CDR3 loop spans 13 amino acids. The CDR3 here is CSSTSGGQDTQYF. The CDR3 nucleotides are TGCAGCTCGACTAGCGGGGGGCAAGATACGCAGTATTTT.

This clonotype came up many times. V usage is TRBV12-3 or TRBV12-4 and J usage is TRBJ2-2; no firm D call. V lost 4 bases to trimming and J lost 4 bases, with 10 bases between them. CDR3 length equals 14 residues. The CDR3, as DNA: TGTGCCAGCAGTTCCGGCACCGGCACCGGGGAGCTGTTTTTT. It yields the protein CASSSGTGTGELFF.

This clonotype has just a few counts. CDR3 in amino acids: CASSRAGDTEAFF. CDR3 sequence (DNA): TGTGCCAGCAGTCGCGCGGGGGACACTGAAGCTTTCTTT. The chain recombines TRBV12-3 or TRBV12-4 with TRBJ1-1, with D possibly TRBD1 on 5 matching bases. V was cut by 5 bases and J by 3 bases, with 10 bases left in between. This CDR3 comprises 13 residues.

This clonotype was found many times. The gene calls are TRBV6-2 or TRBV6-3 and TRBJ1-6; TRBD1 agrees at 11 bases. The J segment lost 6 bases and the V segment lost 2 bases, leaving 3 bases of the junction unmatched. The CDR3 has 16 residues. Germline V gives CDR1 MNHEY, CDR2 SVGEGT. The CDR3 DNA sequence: TGTGCCAGCAGTTACACCGGGACAGGGGGTAATTCACCCCTCCACTTT. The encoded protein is CASSYTGTGGNSPLHF.

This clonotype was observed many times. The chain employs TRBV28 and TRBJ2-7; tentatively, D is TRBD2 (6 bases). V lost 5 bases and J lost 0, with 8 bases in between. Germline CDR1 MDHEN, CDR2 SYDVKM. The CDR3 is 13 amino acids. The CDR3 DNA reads TGTGCCAGCAGTCGGGACTTCTCCTACGAGCAGTACTTC. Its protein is CASSRDFSYEQYF.

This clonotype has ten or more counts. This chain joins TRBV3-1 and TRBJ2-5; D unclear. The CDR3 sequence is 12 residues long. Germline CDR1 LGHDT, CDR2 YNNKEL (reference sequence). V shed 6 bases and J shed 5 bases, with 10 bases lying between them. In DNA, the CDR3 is TGTGCCAGCAGTCACGGTGGGGAGACCCAGTACTTC. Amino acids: CASSHGGETQYF.

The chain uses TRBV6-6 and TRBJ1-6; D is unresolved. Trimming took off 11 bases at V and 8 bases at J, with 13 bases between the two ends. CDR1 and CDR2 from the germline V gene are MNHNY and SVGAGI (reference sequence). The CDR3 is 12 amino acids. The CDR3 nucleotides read TGTGCCGCTGCGGGATATGATTCACCCCTCCACTTT. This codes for CAAAGYDSPLHF.

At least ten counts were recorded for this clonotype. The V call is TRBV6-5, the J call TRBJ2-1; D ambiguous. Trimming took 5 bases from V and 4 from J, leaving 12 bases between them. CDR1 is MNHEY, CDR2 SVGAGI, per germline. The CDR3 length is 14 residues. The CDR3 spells CASSRQTDYNEQFF. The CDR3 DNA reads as TGTGCCAGCAGTCGTCAGACCGATTACAATGAGCAGTTCTTC.

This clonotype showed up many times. CDR3 in amino acids: CASSHTGKQETQYF. As DNA, the CDR3 is TGCGCCAGCAGTCACACGGGAAAGCAAGAGACCCAGTACTTC. The V call is TRBV5-1, the J call TRBJ2-5, with D perhaps matching TRBD2 (5 bases). V lost 5 bases to trimming and J lost 2 bases, with 13 bases between them. CDR1 SGHRS and CDR2 YFSETQ come from the germline V gene. The CDR3 is 14 amino acids.

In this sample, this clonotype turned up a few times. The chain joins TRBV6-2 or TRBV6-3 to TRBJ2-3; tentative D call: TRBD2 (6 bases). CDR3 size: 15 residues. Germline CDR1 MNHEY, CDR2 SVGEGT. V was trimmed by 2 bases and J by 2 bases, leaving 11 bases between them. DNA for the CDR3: TGTGCCAGCAGTTACGGACTGGGACTCACAGATACGCAGTATTTT. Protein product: CASSYGLGLTDTQYF.

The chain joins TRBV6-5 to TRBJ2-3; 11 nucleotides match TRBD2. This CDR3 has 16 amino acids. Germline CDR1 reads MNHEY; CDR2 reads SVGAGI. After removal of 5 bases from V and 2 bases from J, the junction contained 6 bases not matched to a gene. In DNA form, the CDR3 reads TGTGCCAGCAGTCCCTTAGCGGGGGGGAACACAGATACGCAGTATTTT. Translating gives CASSPLAGGNTDTQYF.